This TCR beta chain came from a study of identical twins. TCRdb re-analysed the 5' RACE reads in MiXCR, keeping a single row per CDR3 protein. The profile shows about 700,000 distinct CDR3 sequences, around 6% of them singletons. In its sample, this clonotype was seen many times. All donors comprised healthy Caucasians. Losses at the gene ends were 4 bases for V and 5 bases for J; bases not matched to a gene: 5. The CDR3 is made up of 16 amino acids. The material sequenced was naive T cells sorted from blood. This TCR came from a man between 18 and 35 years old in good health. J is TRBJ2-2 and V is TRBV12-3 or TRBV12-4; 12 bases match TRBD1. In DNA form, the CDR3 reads TGTGCCAGCAGTTCCCGGGACAGGGGGCTGACCGGGGAGCTGTTTTTT. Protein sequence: CASSSRDRGLTGELFF.